Listed below are T cell receptor beta chains from one sample, sequenced in a study of response to subunit inactivated influenza vaccine. TCRdb processed the RT-PCR reads anew with MiXCR; each CDR3 protein has one entry. Of about 800,000 distinct CDR3 sequences in the sample, 21% are singletons; the top ten hold roughly a tenth. The sample was PBMCs from blood, taken around 5 days after vaccination. Receptors originate from a man between 50 and 59 years old who received an inactivated influenza vaccine. Both conserved end residues are part of each CDR3. D genes are given only for firm matches. Clone size, where shown, is once, few, many, or a class for clones that have expanded.

.	TRBD2	TRBV7-2	TRBJ2-5	TGTGCCAGCAGCTCCAGGGGACTAGCGGGTGGAGAGACCCAGTACTTC	CASSSRGLAGGETQYF
.	.	TRBV4-2	TRBJ1-4	TGTGCCAGCAGCCAAACCTTGAGGACACGAACTAATGAAAAACTGTTTTTT	CASSQTLRTRTNEKLFF
few	.	TRBV6-2/TRBV6-3	TRBJ2-2	TGTGCCATAAGAGGGGCTTCGAACACCGGGGAGCTGTTTTTT	CAIRGASNTGELFF
many	TRBD1	TRBV5-1	TRBJ2-3	TGCGCCAGCAATAACTGGCCGGGACAGATTACAGATACGCAGTATTTT	CASNNWPGQITDTQYF
many	.	TRBV25-1	TRBJ2-3	TGTGCCAGCAGGGCCGTTCCCCCCGGAGCCTCGACTGGGGTATTATATTTT	CASRAVPPGASTGVLYF
.	TRBD1	TRBV28	TRBJ1-5	TGTGCCAGCCTAATTCGAGGAGGGACAGATAGCAATCAGCCCCAGCATTTT	CASLIRGGTDSNQPQHF
.	TRBD1	TRBV9	TRBJ2-2	TGTGGCAGCAGCCGGACAGGGGTGAACACCGGGGAGCTGTTTTTT	CGSSRTGVNTGELFF
few	.	TRBV18	TRBJ1-1	TGTGCCAGCTCACCATCGAAGGAGACCGTAACTGAAGCTTTCTTT	CASSPSKETVTEAFF
few	.	TRBV6-5	TRBJ2-5	TGTGCCAGCAGTTACTCGTTGACCGGGAGAGAGACCCAGTACTTC	CASSYSLTGRETQYF
few	TRBD1	TRBV5-1	TRBJ2-1	TGCGCCAGCAGCCCTGGGACAGGGTCGGACAATGAGCAGTTCTTC	CASSPGTGSDNEQFF
.	TRBD2	TRBV20-1	TRBJ2-1	TGCAGTGCGAACCGACTAGCGGGAGACAATGAGCAGTTCTTC	CSANRLAGDNEQFF
.	.	TRBV5-1	TRBJ1-1	TGCGCCAGCAGCTATTCATCGAACACTGAAGCTTTCTTT	CASSYSSNTEAFF
few	TRBD1	TRBV5-1	TRBJ2-2	TGCGCCAGCAGCTTCGAGGGACAGGGGGCCGGCGGGGAGCTGTTTTTT	CASSFEGQGAGGELFF